This T cell receptor beta chain was identified during a study of T cells in Graves' hyperthyroidism and ophthalmopathy. Criteria for exclusion of patients were uncontrolled infection, other autoimmune disease, pregnancy or lactation. The CDR3 has 15 amino acids. J was trimmed by 6 bases and V by 5 bases; bases with no gene match: 9. Germline CDR1 SNHLY, CDR2 FYNNEI. This clonotype occurred many times. Amplified TCR beta CDR3 regions derived from RNA transcripts. RT-PCR in the first round (using the HTBI primer set) targeted the TCR CDR3. Each CDR3 protein is one row after TCRdb ran MiXCR on the multiplex PCR reads. Among under 450,000 distinct CDR3 sequences listed, around a sixth were seen once.

The specimen was blood. This receptor was identified in a woman aged 18-29 years with Graves' hyperthyroidism. The chain couples TRBV2 to TRBJ1-4, with TRBD1 matching over 7 bases. CDR3 amino acids: CASSTDRPGDEKLFF. DNA for the CDR3: TGTGCCAGCAGTACGGACAGGCCAGGGGATGAAAAACTGTTTTTT.